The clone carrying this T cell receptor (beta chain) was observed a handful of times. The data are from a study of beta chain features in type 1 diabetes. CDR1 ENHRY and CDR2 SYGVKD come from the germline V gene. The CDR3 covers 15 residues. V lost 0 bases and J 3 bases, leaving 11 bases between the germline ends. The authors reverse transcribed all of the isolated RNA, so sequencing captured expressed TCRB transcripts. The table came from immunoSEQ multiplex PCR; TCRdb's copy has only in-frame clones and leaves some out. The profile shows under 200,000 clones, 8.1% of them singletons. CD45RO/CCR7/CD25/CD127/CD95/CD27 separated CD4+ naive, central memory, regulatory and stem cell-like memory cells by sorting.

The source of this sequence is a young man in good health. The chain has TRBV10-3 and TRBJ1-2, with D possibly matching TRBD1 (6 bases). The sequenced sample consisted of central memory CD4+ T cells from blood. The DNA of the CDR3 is TGTGCCATCAGTGAGTCCACGGACAGCTACTATGGCTACACCTTC. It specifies CAISESTDSYYGYTF.